This is a list of T cell receptor beta chains from one sample in a study of T cells in Graves' hyperthyroidism and ophthalmopathy. Via MiXCR, TCRdb re-called the multiplex PCR reads, giving one row per CDR3 protein. This table holds 550,000 to 600,000 distinct CDR3 sequences, roughly 17% found once. Sequencing was done on a sample of blood. The receptors shown here come from a young woman with Graves' hyperthyroidism. Each CDR3 is given with its conserved first and last residue. The D gene is left open where the match is weak. The size of a clone is reported for some rows only, either as once, few or many, or as a class for expanded clones.

>-|few|TRBJ1-5|TRBV12-3/TRBV12-4
TGTGCCAGCAGTTTAAGGTCCGCCAGTTATCAGCCCCAGCATTTT
CASSLRSASYQPQHF
>TRBD2|many|TRBJ2-5|TRBV3-1
TGTGCCAGCAGCGTTGCGCGGGGGATACTCGAGACCCAGTACTTC
CASSVARGILETQYF
>TRBD1|many|TRBJ1-3|TRBV30
TGTGCCTCAGGACAGGGGGCCACTGGAAACACCATATATTTT
CASGQGATGNTIYF
>TRBD1|few|TRBJ2-7|TRBV7-8
TGTGCCAGCAGCTTAGGGGACAGCCGCTACGAGCAGTACTTC
CASSLGDSRYEQYF
>TRBD2|many|TRBJ2-3|TRBV6-1
TGTGCCAGCAGTGCCCTAGCGGGAGGGACCGATACGCAGTATTTT
CASSALAGGTDTQYF
>-|many|TRBJ2-3|TRBV6-2/TRBV6-3
TGTGCCAGCAATCGGCAAGTCACAGATACGCAGTATTTT
CASNRQVTDTQYF
>TRBD2|few|TRBJ2-1|TRBV27
TGTGCCAGCAGTTTGTATAGACTAGCGGGTTTGAGCTCCTACAATGAGCAGTTCTTC
CASSLYRLAGLSSYNEQFF
>-|many|TRBJ2-7|TRBV18
TGTGCCAGCTCACCATTCCACGGGGGCGAAACCTACGAGCAGTACTTC
CASSPFHGGETYEQYF
>TRBD1|many|TRBJ1-5|TRBV6-1
TGTGCCAGCAGTGGTACCGGGACAGTGGGGGCCGGCAGAGGCAATCAGCCCCAGCATTTT
CASSGTGTVGAGRGNQPQHF
>-|many|TRBJ2-5|TRBV11-2
TGTGCCAGCAGCTTAGTGTGGGGGAACCAAGAGACCCAGTACTTC
CASSLVWGNQETQYF
>TRBD2|few|TRBJ2-7|TRBV18
TGTGCCAGCTCACCTATAGCGGGCGACTACGAGCAGTACTTC
CASSPIAGDYEQYF
>-|many|TRBJ1-1|TRBV7-2
TGTGCCAGCAGCTTACTAGACAGGTCCTACACTGAAGCTTTCTTT
CASSLLDRSYTEAFF
>TRBD1|-|TRBJ2-2|TRBV6-4
TGTGCCAGCAGTGACCGACAGGGTGAAACCGGGGAGCTGTTTTTT
CASSDRQGETGELFF
>-|few|TRBJ1-4|TRBV4-3
TGCGCCAGCAGCCAAGATTTGGGGAGGGGGAATGAAAAACTGTTTTTT
CASSQDLGRGNEKLFF
>-|few|TRBJ2-5|TRBV6-2/TRBV6-3
TGTGCCAGCAGTTACGTAAAGGCCCAAGAGACCCAGTACTTC
CASSYVKAQETQYF
>TRBD2|many|TRBJ2-1|TRBV28
TGTGCCAGCAGTCAGAGCGGGATCCATGAGCAGTTCTTC
CASSQSGIHEQFF
>TRBD1|many|TRBJ2-3|TRBV15
TGTGCCACCAGCAGAGATCGGGTCAGGGGGATGACAGATACGCAGTATTTT
CATSRDRVRGMTDTQYF
>-|-|TRBJ2-7|TRBV7-2
TGTGCCAGCAGCCCTTACTCAAGATACGAGCAGTACTTC
CASSPYSRYEQYF
>-|few|TRBJ1-5|TRBV5-1
TGCGCCAGCAGCTTGTCACCAAATAGCAATCAGCCCCAGCATTTT
CASSLSPNSNQPQHF
>TRBD1|-|TRBJ2-5|TRBV7-2
TGTGCCAGCTGCTCCAGGGGGCAAGAGACCCAGTACTTC
CASCSRGQETQYF
>-|-|TRBJ1-4|TRBV19
TGTGCCAGTAGTATAGAGGCAACTAATGAAAAACTGTTTTTT
CASSIEATNEKLFF
>-|-|TRBJ1-1|TRBV5-8
TGTGCCAGCAGCTTGGATAGGGTATCCACTGAAGCTTTCTTT
CASSLDRVSTEAFF
>-|-|TRBJ2-3|TRBV2
TGTGCCAGCTATCCCGGGACAGATACGCAGTATTTT
CASYPGTDTQYF
>-|few|TRBJ1-3|TRBV5-6
TGTGCCAGCAGCCGCAGCAGGGGAGCTGCTGGAAACACCATATATTTT
CASSRSRGAAGNTIYF